The 22 T cell receptor beta chains below come from one sample, sequenced in a study of blood T cell repertoires in COVID-19. The assay was immunoSEQ multiplex PCR, and TCRdb's table has in-frame clones only and misses some. The sample shows 110,000 to 150,000 clones, 88% of them seen only once. Sequencing was done on a sample of peripheral blood. These receptors came from a man between 50 and 59 years old with active or convalescent COVID-19.

This clone was found once. The genes are TRBV2 and TRBJ2-3, with D tentatively TRBD2 (5 bases). Trimming pared 3 bases from V and 4 bases from J, leaving 8 bases between. The germline gives CDR1 SNHLY, CDR2 FYNNEI. The CDR3 has 13 amino acids. The CDR3 DNA reads as TGTGCCAGCAGTGAGCGGGCCCCAGATACGCAGTATTTT. It is translated as CASSERAPDTQYF.

The CDR3 reads CASSLGGREAFF. The CDR3 DNA reads as TGTGCCAGCAGCCTCGGAGGACGGGAAGCTTTCTTT. V is TRBV6-5 and J is TRBJ1-1; the D is unclear. In germline, CDR1 is MNHEY, CDR2 SVGAGI. This CDR3 comprises 12 residues. V was pared by 6 bases and J by 8 bases, with 13 bases between.

This CDR3 is CASRGTSGSIFNEQFF. The CDR3 region has the DNA TGTGCCAGCAGGGGGACTAGCGGGAGTATCTTCAATGAGCAGTTCTTC. This sequence joins TRBV2 and TRBJ2-1, with TRBD2 matching 14 bases. The CDR3 spans 16 residues. The germline V gene encodes CDR1 SNHLY and CDR2 FYNNEI. The junction had 7 bases not matched to a gene; V was cut back by 6 bases and J by 6 bases.

The rearrangement uses TRBV19 and TRBJ2-5; D is unclear. The V end lost 3 bases, the J end lost 4 bases, and 12 bases lay between the germline ends. Germline-derived CDR1 and CDR2 are LNHDA and SQIVND (reference sequence). CDR3 length: 14 amino acids. The CDR3 coding sequence is TGTGCCAGTAGTATCGGAATGCGGCTAGAGACCCAGTACTTC. The encoded protein is CASSIGMRLETQYF.

This sequence joins TRBV2 and TRBJ2-7; 10 bases align to TRBD2. Germline CDR1 SNHLY, CDR2 FYNNEI. The CDR3 extends over 15 amino acids. Trimming took 5 bases from V and 1 from J; bases not matched to a gene: 5. CDR3 residues: CASSLGTSASYEQYF. The CDR3 DNA reads TGTGCCAGCAGTCTCGGGACTAGCGCATCCTACGAGCAGTACTTC.

V is TRBV6-5 and J is TRBJ2-7; 7 nucleotides align to TRBD1. The germline V gene has CDR1 MNHEY and CDR2 SVGAGI. The CDR3 extends over 14 amino acids. The J segment lost 0 bases and the V segment lost 9 bases, leaving 8 bases of the junction unmatched. The CDR3 protein is CASETGTLSYEQYF. CDR3 bases: TGTGCCAGTGAGACAGGGACCCTCTCCTACGAGCAGTACTTC.

V gene TRBV19 combines with J gene TRBJ2-1; the match to TRBD2 covers 7 bases. CDR1 and CDR2 (germline): LNHDA, SQIVND (reference sequence). The CDR3 contains 15 residues. Losses at the gene ends were 6 bases for V and 6 bases for J; bases not matched to a gene: 11. The CDR3, as DNA: TGTGCCAGTAGCCTTCTAGCGGTTGTCCCCAATGAGCAGTTCTTC. It specifies CASSLLAVVPNEQFF.

J is TRBJ1-2 and V is TRBV29-1; TRBD1 aligns across 9 bases. CDR1 is SQVTM, CDR2 ANQGSEA, per germline. The J segment lost 5 bases and the V segment lost 6 bases, leaving 4 bases of the junction unmatched. The CDR3 contains 12 residues. CDR3 sequence: CSVGTGNYGYTF. The CDR3 nucleotides read TGCAGCGTGGGGACAGGGAATTATGGCTACACCTTC.

The V gene is TRBV5-1, the J gene TRBJ2-4; TRBD1 aligns across 7 bases. The germline CDR1 and CDR2 sequences are SGHRS and YFSETQ. This CDR3 region has 17 residues. V lost 4 bases to trimming and J lost 4 bases; unmatched junction nucleotides: 14. The CDR3 loop reads CASSIGQVPLVKNIQYF. CDR3 nucleotides: TGCGCCAGCAGCATCGGACAGGTCCCCTTGGTAAAAAACATTCAGTACTTC.

V and J are TRBV4-1 and TRBJ1-6; tentatively, D is TRBD1 (6 bases). The CDR3 is 16 residues long. The germline V gene has CDR1 MGHRA and CDR2 YSYEKL. Trimming took 1 base from V and 8 from J, leaving 15 bases between them. CDR3 coding DNA: TGCGCCAGCAGCCAAGCCCCTGGGGGGGCTTATTCACCCCTCCACTTT. Translating it yields CASSQAPGGAYSPLHF.

This chain uses TRBV28 with TRBJ1-1, with TRBD1 identical over 8 bases. The CDR3 sequence is 13 residues long. With 5 bases clipped from V and 4 bases from J, the junction kept 3 bases outside the gene matches. The germline V gene has CDR1 MDHEN and CDR2 SYDVKM. CDR3 nucleotide sequence: TGTGCCAGCAGTACAGGACAGGGCACTGAAGCTTTCTTT. Protein product: CASSTGQGTEAFF.

A note on this clone: Since a much larger clone is just one base distant, this may be a read error. The chain joins TRBV5-8 to TRBJ1-2; D is ambiguous. Trimming took 0 bases from V and 4 from J, leaving 4 bases between them. Germline assignment: CDR1 SGHTS and CDR2 YDEGEE. CDR3 length equals 12 residues. CDR3 sequence reads: CASSLDSYGYTF. CDR3 nucleotides: TGTGCCAGCAGCTTGGACAGCTATGGCTACACCTTC.

The V gene is TRBV7-9, the J gene TRBJ2-3, with TRBD1 matching over 9 bases. Per the germline V gene, CDR1 is SEHNR and CDR2 is FQNEAQ (reference sequence). Trimming took 5 bases from V and 1 from J; bases not matched to a gene: 4. This CDR3 contains 15 residues. CDR3 in amino acids: CASSPWTGGTDTQYF. In DNA form, the CDR3 reads TGTGCCAGCAGCCCGTGGACAGGGGGCACAGATACGCAGTATTTT.

The rearrangement uses TRBV27 and TRBJ2-3, with 9 positions matching TRBD1. Germline trimming cut 4 bases from V and 1 base from J; bases unmatched to any gene: 3. Germline CDR1 is MNHEY and CDR2 is SMNVEV (reference sequence). The CDR3 spans 15 residues. CDR3 nucleotide sequence: TGTGCCAGCAGTTCGTACAGGGGGCGCACAGATACGCAGTATTTT. Encoded protein: CASSSYRGRTDTQYF.

V is TRBV15 and J is TRBJ1-1; no clear D. V was trimmed by 9 bases and J by 4 bases, leaving 15 bases between them. From germline, CDR1 is LNHNV and CDR2 YYDKDF (reference sequence). CDR3 size: 13 residues. DNA for the CDR3: TGTGCCACTGCTAACGGGGTTACCACTGAAGCTTTCTTT. As protein: CATANGVTTEAFF.

The V call is TRBV7-9, the J call TRBJ2-5, with D perhaps matching TRBD2 (7 bases). This CDR3 contains 17 residues. The germline V and J ends were trimmed by 5 bases and 1 base, with 20 bases remaining between them. CDR1 and CDR2 (germline): SEHNR, FQNEAQ (reference sequence). CDR3 in DNA: TGTGCCAGCAGCCAAATCCTTGGGAGGGGGAGCCAAGAGACCCAGTACTTC. It yields the protein CASSQILGRGSQETQYF.

The rearrangement uses TRBV24-1 and TRBJ2-5; 11 bases fit TRBD1. Germline assignment: CDR1 KGHDR and CDR2 SFDVKD. This CDR3 spans 17 amino acids. V was clipped by 3 bases and J by 4 bases; unmatched bases: 9. The CDR3 nucleotides read TGTGCCACCAGTGATAGGTCCGGGACAGGGGGACGAGAGACCCAGTACTTC. Its protein is CATSDRSGTGGRETQYF.

This chain joins TRBV7-2 and TRBJ2-7, with D possibly matching TRBD2 (6 bases). Trimming removed 2 bases at V and 1 base at J, with 12 bases between. Germline values: CDR1 SGHTA, CDR2 FQGNSA. The CDR3 spans 15 residues. CDR3 amino acids: CASSLSGAPSYEQYF. For the CDR3, the DNA is TGTGCCAGCAGCTTATCGGGAGCTCCATCCTACGAGCAGTACTTC.

The rearrangement links TRBV27 to TRBJ2-1, with D possibly being TRBD2 (6 bases). The CDR3 sequence is 14 residues long. Trimming removed 7 bases at V and 5 bases at J, with 15 bases between. Germline CDR1 reads MNHEY; CDR2 reads SMNVEV (reference sequence). DNA of the CDR3: TGTGCCAGCACCTCGGGGGACGGCAACAATGAGCAGTTCTTC. The encoded protein is CASTSGDGNNEQFF.

The rearrangement uses TRBV14 and TRBJ1-1; possibly TRBD1 for D (6 bases). Germline V gives CDR1 SGHDN, CDR2 FVKESK. The CDR3 runs 13 residues. The V and J ends lost 3 bases and 7 bases respectively, with 12 bases between them. The CDR3 is CASSQRQGREAFF. The CDR3 coding sequence is TGTGCCAGCAGCCAGAGGCAGGGGCGTGAAGCTTTCTTT.

This rearrangement joins TRBV18 to TRBJ2-2, with TRBD2 as a possible D gene (5 bases). The V end was cut by 2 bases, the J end by 0 bases, with 10 bases between. The CDR3 loop spans 16 amino acids. The germline V gene encodes CDR1 KGHSH and CDR2 LQKENI. CDR3 loop: CASSPTRATNTGELFF. The DNA for the CDR3 is TGTGCCAGCTCACCAACGAGGGCCACGAACACCGGGGAGCTGTTTTTT.

V usage is TRBV2 and J usage is TRBJ2-5, with a tentative D call TRBD2 (7 bases). Trimming removed 8 bases at V and 5 bases at J, with 21 bases between. Germline lookup yields CDR1 SNHLY and CDR2 FYNNEI. The CDR3 contains 15 residues. The CDR3 DNA reads TGTGCCAGCGGCCTAGAGGCGGGGGCGGGGGAGACCCAGTACTTC. Its translation: CASGLEAGAGETQYF. The whole variable domain, remainder taken from reference TRBV2 and TRBJ2-5, is EPEVTQTPSHQVTQMGQEVILRCVPISNHLYFYWYRQILGQKVEFLVSFYNNEISEKSEIFDDQFSVERPDGSNFTLKIRSTKLEDSAMYFCASGLEAGAGETQYFGPGTRLLVL.